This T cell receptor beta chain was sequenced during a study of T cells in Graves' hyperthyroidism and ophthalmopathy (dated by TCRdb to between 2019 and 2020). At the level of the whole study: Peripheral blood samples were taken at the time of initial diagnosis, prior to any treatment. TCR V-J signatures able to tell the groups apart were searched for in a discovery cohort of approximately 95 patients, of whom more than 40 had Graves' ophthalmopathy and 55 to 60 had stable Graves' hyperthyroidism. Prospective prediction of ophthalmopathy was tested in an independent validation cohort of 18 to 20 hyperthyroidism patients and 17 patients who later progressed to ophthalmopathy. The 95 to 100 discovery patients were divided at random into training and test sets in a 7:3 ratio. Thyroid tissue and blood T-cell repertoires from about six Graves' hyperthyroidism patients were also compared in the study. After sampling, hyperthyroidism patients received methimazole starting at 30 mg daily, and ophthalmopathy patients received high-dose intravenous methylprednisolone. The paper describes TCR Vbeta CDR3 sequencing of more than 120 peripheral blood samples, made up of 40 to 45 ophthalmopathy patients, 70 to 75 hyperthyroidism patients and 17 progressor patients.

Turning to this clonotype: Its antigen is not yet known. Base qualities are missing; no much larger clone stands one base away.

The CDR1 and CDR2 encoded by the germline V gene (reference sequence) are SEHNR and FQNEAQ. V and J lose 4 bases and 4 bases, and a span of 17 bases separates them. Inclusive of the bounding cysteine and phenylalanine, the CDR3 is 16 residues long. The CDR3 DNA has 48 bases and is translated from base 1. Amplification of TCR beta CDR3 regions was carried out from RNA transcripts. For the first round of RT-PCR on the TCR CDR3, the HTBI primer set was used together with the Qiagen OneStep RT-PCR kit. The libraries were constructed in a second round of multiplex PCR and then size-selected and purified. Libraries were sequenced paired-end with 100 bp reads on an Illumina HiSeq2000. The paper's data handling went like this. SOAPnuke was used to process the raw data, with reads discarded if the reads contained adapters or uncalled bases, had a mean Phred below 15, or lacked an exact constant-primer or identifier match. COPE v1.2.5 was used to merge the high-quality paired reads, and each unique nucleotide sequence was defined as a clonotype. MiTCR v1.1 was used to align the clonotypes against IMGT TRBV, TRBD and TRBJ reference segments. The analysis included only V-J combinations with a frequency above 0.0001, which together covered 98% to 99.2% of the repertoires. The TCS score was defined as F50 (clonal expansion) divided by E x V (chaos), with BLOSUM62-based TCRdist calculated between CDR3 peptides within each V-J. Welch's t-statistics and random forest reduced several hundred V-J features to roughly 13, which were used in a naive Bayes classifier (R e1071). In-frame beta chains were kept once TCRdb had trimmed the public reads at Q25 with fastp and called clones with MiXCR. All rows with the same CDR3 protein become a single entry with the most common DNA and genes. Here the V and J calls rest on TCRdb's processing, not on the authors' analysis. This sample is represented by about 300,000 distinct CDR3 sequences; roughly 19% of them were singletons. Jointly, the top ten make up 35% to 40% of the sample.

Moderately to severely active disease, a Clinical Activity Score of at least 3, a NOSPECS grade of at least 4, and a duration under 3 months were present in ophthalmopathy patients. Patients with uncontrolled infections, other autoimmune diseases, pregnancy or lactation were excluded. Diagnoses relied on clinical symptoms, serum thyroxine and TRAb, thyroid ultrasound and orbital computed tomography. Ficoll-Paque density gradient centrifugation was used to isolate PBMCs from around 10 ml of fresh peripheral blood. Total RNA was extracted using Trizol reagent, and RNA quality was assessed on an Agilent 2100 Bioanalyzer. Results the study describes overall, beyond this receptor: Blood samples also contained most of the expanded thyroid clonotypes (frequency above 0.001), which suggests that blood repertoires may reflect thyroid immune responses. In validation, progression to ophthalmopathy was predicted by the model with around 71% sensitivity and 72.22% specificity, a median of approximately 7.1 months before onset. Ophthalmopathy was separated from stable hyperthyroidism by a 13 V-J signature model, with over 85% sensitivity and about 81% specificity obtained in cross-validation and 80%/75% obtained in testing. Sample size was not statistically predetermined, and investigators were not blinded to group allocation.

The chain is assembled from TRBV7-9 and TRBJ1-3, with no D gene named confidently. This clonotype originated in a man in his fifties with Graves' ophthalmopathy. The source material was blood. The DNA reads TGTGCCAGCAGCTCGTCTACCGGGGTAATCGGAAACACCATATATTTT. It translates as CASSSSTGVIGNTIYF.